The 9 T cell receptor beta chains listed next were all sequenced from one sample in a study of shared clonotypes between healthy human individuals. Only in-frame clones appear in the TCRdb table, and some are missing; sequencing was by immunoSEQ multiplex PCR. The sample contains roughly 1.4 million clones, 98% of which appear only once. Sample: naive CD4+ T cells sorted from blood. The subset is: CD45RA+ positively selected. These receptor sequences come from a man in his thirties or forties in good health.

This chain connects TRBV11-1 to TRBJ1-1, with D possibly matching TRBD1 (5 bases). This CDR3 has 14 amino acids. Germline loops: CDR1 SGHAT, CDR2 FQDESV (reference sequence). Trimming took off 7 bases at V and 2 bases at J, with 14 bases between the two ends. This CDR3 reads CASTGARVNTEAFF. The CDR3 DNA reads TGTGCCAGCACCGGTGCCAGGGTTAACACTGAAGCTTTCTTT.

The gene calls are TRBV29-1 and TRBJ2-1; 9 bases map to TRBD2. The germline V gene has CDR1 SQVTM and CDR2 ANQGSEA. There are 12 residues in the CDR3. The V and J ends lost 8 bases and 7 bases, in that order; junction bases with no gene match: 6. As DNA, the CDR3 is TGCAGCTTTAAGCGGGAGGCGAATGAGCAGTTCTTC. It codes for CSFKREANEQFF.

The chain combines TRBV28 with TRBJ2-2; D gene ambiguous. The CDR3 length is 13 residues. CDR1 is MDHEN and CDR2 is SYDVKM in the germline V gene. The V end lost 7 bases, the J end lost 2 bases, and 8 bases lay between the germline ends. The CDR3 protein is CASKTVNTGELFF. CDR3 DNA sequence: TGTGCCAGCAAAACAGTTAACACCGGGGAGCTGTTTTTT.

The chain joins TRBV5-1 to TRBJ2-6; D not certain. The germline gives CDR1 SGHRS, CDR2 YFSETQ. This CDR3 has 14 residues. Trimming shortened V by 4 bases and J by 2 bases, and 7 bases separated the two germline ends. In DNA form, the CDR3 reads TGCGCCAGCAGCGTTACCCCTGGGGCCAACGTCCTGACTTTC. It translates to CASSVTPGANVLTF.

This rearrangement joins TRBV7-9 to TRBJ2-7; D may be TRBD2 (6 bases). The CDR3 contains 14 residues. Trimming took 6 bases from V and 3 from J, leaving 15 bases between them. CDR1 and CDR2 (germline): SEHNR, FQNEAQ (reference sequence). CDR3 amino acids: CASSQAGSNYEQYF. CDR3 in DNA: TGTGCCAGCAGTCAAGCGGGTTCTAACTACGAGCAGTACTTC.

This chain connects TRBV4-1 to TRBJ1-4; a weak D match, TRBD1 (5 bases). The CDR3 extends over 15 amino acids. Germline CDR1 MGHRA, CDR2 YSYEKL. V lost 1 base to trimming and J lost 2 bases, with 8 bases between them. CDR3: CASSQVGVTNEKLFF. Here the CDR3 DNA reads TGCGCCAGCAGCCAAGTGGGGGTTACTAATGAAAAACTGTTTTTT.

As for this clone: One junction end does not reproduce the germline sequence, and a read error may be involved. Other DNA sequences in the sample encode the same CDR3. The chain employs TRBV29-1 and TRBJ1-1; 10 bases fit TRBD1. The CDR3 is 13 residues long. Germline CDR1 reads SQVTM; CDR2 reads ANQGSEA. The CDR3 DNA is TGCAGCGCTAGGACAGGGGGGAACACTGAGGCTTTCTTT. Translation: CSARTGGNTEAFF.

This clone was detected only once. This chain joins TRBV6-1 and TRBJ2-3; perhaps TRBD1 as D (6 bases). This CDR3 contains 14 residues. In germline, CDR1 is MNHNS, CDR2 SASEGT. Trimming cost V 6 bases and J 2 bases, with 12 bases left between them. The CDR3, as DNA: TGTGCCAGCAGCGAACAGGGTTTCACAGATACGCAGTATTTT. Residues: CASSEQGFTDTQYF.

V and J are TRBV28 and TRBJ1-4; TRBD1 might be the D (6 bases). The CDR3 has 13 residues. Trimming cost V 8 bases and J 8 bases, with 15 bases left between them. Germline CDR1 reads MDHEN; CDR2 reads SYDVKM. CDR3 sequence: CASGQGMEEKLFF. In DNA, the CDR3 is TGTGCCAGCGGCCAGGGGATGGAGGAAAAACTGTTTTTT.